This TCR beta chain originates from a study of patients and donors after allogeneic stem cell transplantation. TCRdb called the RT-PCR reads again in MiXCR, with one record for every CDR3 protein. The sample includes over 350,000 distinct CDR3 sequences, about a sixth seen only once; the top ten take around 7.2%. This clonotype was recorded at least ten times. The CDR3 has 14 residues. Deletions cut 0 bases from V and 2 bases from J, with 10 bases between. Germline CDR1 reads DFQATT; CDR2 reads SNEGSKA (reference sequence). The chain uses TRBV20-1 and TRBJ1-1, with D hard to call. Sample: blood, either unsorted or a sorted T cell fraction (not recorded which). The sequence derives from a human donor who was either an allogeneic HSCT recipient or a stem cell or donor lymphocyte infusion donor (not recorded which). It is not recorded whose cells these are; they may come from a transplant donor. The CDR3 DNA is TGCAGTGCTAGAGATCGACGGGGAAACACTGAAGCTTTCTTT. Residues: CSARDRRGNTEAFF.